What follows are 24 T cell receptor beta chains derived from one specimen sequenced in a study of human CD8 memory T cell subsets. The TCR beta sequencing libraries came from UMI-labeled 5' RACE. After re-calling the 5' RACE reads, TCRdb lists one entry per CDR3 protein, DNA absent. This table lists over 5,500 distinct CDR3 sequences. The term TPEX covered CCR7+ PD-1+ TIGIT+ early memory CD8+ T cells that had exhausted-like traits. The sample consisted of CD8+ T cells from PBMCs. Every receptor here comes from a human donor in good health.

V and J are TRBV29-1 and TRBJ2-3; as DNA is missing, the TRBD2 call by TCRdb cannot be tested. The CDR3 extends over 14 amino acids. Germline CDR1 and CDR2: SQVTM and ANQGSEA. CDR3 sequence: CSVEMTSGMGTQYF.

This chain joins TRBV2 and TRBJ1-2. CDR1 is SNHLY, CDR2 FYNNEI, per germline. The CDR3 spans 14 residues. The CDR3 region is CASSLGAQLYGYTF.

The chain is built from TRBV27 and TRBJ2-5; TCRdb gives TRBD1 as the D gene, but with no DNA this cannot be confirmed. This CDR3 comprises 15 residues. Germline CDR1 MNHEY, CDR2 SMNVEV (reference sequence). CDR3 sequence reads: CASSSKPQGGETQYF.

The chain uses TRBV4-3 and TRBJ1-5. This CDR3 is 15 amino acids long. Germline V gene data show CDR1 as LGHNA and CDR2 as YSLEER. This chain's CDR3 is CASSPRMYSNQPQHF.

The CDR3 is CASSESRTPPGGYTF. J is TRBJ1-2 and V is TRBV10-2; TCRdb designates TRBD1, a call that cannot be tested without DNA. The length of the CDR3 is 15 residues. The V gene's germline CDR1 is WSHSY and CDR2 SAAADI.

The genes are TRBV14 and TRBJ2-7; the TCRdb D gene call, TRBD2, has no DNA to confirm it. Germline CDR1 is SGHDN and CDR2 is FVKESK. The CDR3 sequence is 14 residues long. CDR3 protein: CASSRVREPYEQYF.

This clonotype is classed as large by frequency. Here the CDR3 reads CASSLEYSPLHF. The chain combines TRBV7-2 with TRBJ1-6. The CDR3 totals 12 residues. From germline, CDR1 is SGHTA and CDR2 FQGNSA.

The chain links TRBV3-1 to TRBJ2-7. Per germline, CDR1 LGHDT and CDR2 YNNKEL (reference sequence). This CDR3 region has 14 residues. This chain's CDR3 is CASSQEGGPYEQYF.

The chain carries TRBV11-3 and TRBJ2-7; the D call from TCRdb, TRBD1, cannot be confirmed without DNA. Germline loops: CDR1 SGHNT, CDR2 YENEEA. This CDR3 is built from 14 residues. This CDR3 reads CASSPRGVFYEQYF.

This clonotype is deemed large by its frequency. The chain has TRBV30 and TRBJ2-4; TCRdb reports TRBD1, a call that lacks DNA to check it against. This CDR3 has 15 residues. The germline CDR1 and CDR2 sequences are GTSNPN and SVGIG (reference sequence). The CDR3 loop reads CAWSLAWGGKNIQYF.

The CDR3 sequence: CASSVGTVNSPLHF. The V and J genes are TRBV9 and TRBJ1-6. Germline assignment: CDR1 SGDLS and CDR2 YYNGEE. The CDR3 runs to 14 residues.

CDR3 in amino acids: CASSYGAIMYF. J is TRBJ2-7 and V is TRBV7-2. CDR1 is SGHTA and CDR2 is FQGNSA in the germline V gene. CDR3 length equals 11 residues.

This chain joins TRBV6-2 or TRBV6-3 and TRBJ2-3; TCRdb's D gene call, TRBD2, goes unchecked for lack of DNA. Germline values: CDR1 MNHEY, CDR2 SVGEGT. The length of the CDR3 is 13 residues. The CDR3 is CASSPPASPTQYF.

The genes are TRBV5-1 and TRBJ2-7; TCRdb's D gene call, TRBD1, goes unchecked for lack of DNA. CDR3 length: 16 amino acids. From germline, CDR1 is SGHRS and CDR2 YFSETQ. The CDR3 loop is CASSPSSGTGGSEQYF.

The genes are TRBV3-1 and TRBJ1-6; absent DNA, TCRdb's TRBD1 call cannot be checked. The CDR3 has 17 amino acids. Germline V gene lookup returns CDR1 LGHDT and CDR2 YNNKEL (reference sequence). This CDR3 is CASSRGQESSYNSPLHF.

This chain connects TRBV10-3 to TRBJ2-5; TCRdb lists TRBD2, though no DNA is available to test this call. Looked up from germline, CDR1 is ENHRY and CDR2 is SYGVKD. This CDR3 spans 12 amino acids. The CDR3: CAIRGEGETQYF.

In terms of frequency, this clonotype is large (0.1 to 1%). The rearrangement links TRBV12-3 or TRBV12-4 to TRBJ1-2; lacking DNA, the TRBD1 call made by TCRdb goes unchecked. This CDR3 has 14 amino acids. CDR3 in amino acids: CASTPGSIVHGYTF.

The CDR3 region is CASSQEGDFDYTQYF. This chain connects TRBV3-1 to TRBJ2-3. The germline CDR1 and CDR2 sequences are LGHDT and YNNKEL (reference sequence). CDR3 size: 15 residues.

The rearrangement joins TRBV28 to TRBJ2-7; as DNA is missing, the TRBD1 call by TCRdb cannot be tested. CDR1 MDHEN and CDR2 SYDVKM come from the germline V gene. CDR3 length equals 15 residues. The CDR3 loop is CASSAPGQGYYEQYF.

This clonotype counts as medium-sized by frequency. The chain employs TRBV20-1 and TRBJ1-1. The germline V gene encodes CDR1 DFQATT and CDR2 SNEGSKA (reference sequence). The CDR3 is made up of 13 amino acids. This CDR3 reads CSAAREGTTEAFF.

The genes are TRBV20-1 and TRBJ2-5. Germline lookup yields CDR1 DFQATT and CDR2 SNEGSKA (reference sequence). The CDR3 totals 14 residues. The CDR3 reads CSARDSSFQETQYF.

The genes are TRBV20-1 and TRBJ2-1; with no DNA, the TCRdb D assignment of TRBD2 cannot be verified. The germline V gene has CDR1 DFQATT and CDR2 SNEGSKA (reference sequence). The CDR3 extends over 14 amino acids. The CDR3 protein is CSALSGRTYNEQFF.

The chain carries TRBV11-2 and TRBJ2-7. Germline values: CDR1 SGHAT, CDR2 FQNNGV. The CDR3 spans 12 residues. CDR3 residues: CASSLGRYEQYF.

This chain uses TRBV15 with TRBJ2-3; TCRdb's assignment of TRBD2 cannot be checked, as there is no DNA. CDR1 and CDR2 from the germline V gene are LNHNV and YYDKDF (reference sequence). This CDR3 contains 16 residues. CDR3 protein: CATSRGLAGRTDTQYF.